This note documents a single TCR beta chain sequence. Per the original methods: Amplification of reference gene primers was used by the study to estimate nucleated cell counts. The table came from immunoSEQ multiplex PCR; TCRdb's copy has only in-frame clones and leaves some out. The D gene and trimming were derived from the DNA, and the V and J assignments and clone size from that table. The sample has around 320,000 clones; approximately 89% are singletons. Exposed enrollees had met someone with a PCR-confirmed or clinician-diagnosed COVID-19 case at some point within the 2 weeks before study entry. This record belongs to a study of blood T cell repertoires in COVID-19. The CDR3 contains 14 residues. Deletions cut 5 bases from V and 1 base from J, with 8 bases between. Germline CDR1 SGHVS, CDR2 FNYEAQ.

Specimen: PBMCs or T cells enriched from blood (not recorded which). The V gene is TRBV7-6, the J gene TRBJ2-2, with D possibly being TRBD1 (6 bases). The sequence came from a woman aged 45-65 years who had been exposed to COVID-19. CDR3 coding DNA: TGTGCCAGCAGCAAGGGACAGAACACCGGGGAGCTGTTTTTT. Protein product: CASSKGQNTGELFF.